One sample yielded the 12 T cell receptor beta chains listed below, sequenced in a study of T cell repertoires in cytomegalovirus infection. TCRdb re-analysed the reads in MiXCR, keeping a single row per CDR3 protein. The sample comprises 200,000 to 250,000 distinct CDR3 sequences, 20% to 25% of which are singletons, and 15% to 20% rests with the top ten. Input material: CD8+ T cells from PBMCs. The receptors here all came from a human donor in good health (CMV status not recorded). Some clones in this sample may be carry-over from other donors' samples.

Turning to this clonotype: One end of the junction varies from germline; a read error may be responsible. CDR3 coding DNA: TGCGACAGCAGCCAAGAACCAAGACAGGGGGGATATGCTTTCTTT. This sequence encodes CDSSQEPRQGGYAFF. The rearrangement links TRBV4-1 to TRBJ1-1; 9 positions agree with TRBD1. Germline CDR1 and CDR2: MGHRA and YSYEKL. The CDR3 is made up of 15 amino acids.

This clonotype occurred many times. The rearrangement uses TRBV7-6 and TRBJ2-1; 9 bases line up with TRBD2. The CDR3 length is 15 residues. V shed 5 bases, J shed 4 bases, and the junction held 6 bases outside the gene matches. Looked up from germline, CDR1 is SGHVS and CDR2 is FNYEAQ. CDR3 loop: CASSPRLAEYNEQFF. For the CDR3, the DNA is TGTGCCAGCAGCCCCCGACTAGCGGAGTACAATGAGCAGTTCTTC. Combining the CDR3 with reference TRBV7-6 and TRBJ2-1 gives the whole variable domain GAGVSQSPRYKVTKRGQDVALRCDPISGHVSLYWYRQALGQGPEFLTYFNYEAQQDKSGLPNDRFSAERPEGSISTLTIQRTEQRDSAMYRCASSPRLAEYNEQFFGPGTRLTVL.

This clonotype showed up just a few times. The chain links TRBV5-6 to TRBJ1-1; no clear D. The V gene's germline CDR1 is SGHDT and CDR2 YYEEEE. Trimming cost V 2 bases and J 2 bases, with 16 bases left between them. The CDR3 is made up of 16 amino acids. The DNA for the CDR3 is TGTGCCAGCAGCTTTTGGCAACAAACCCTCAACACTGAAGCTTTCTTT. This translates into CASSFWQQTLNTEAFF.

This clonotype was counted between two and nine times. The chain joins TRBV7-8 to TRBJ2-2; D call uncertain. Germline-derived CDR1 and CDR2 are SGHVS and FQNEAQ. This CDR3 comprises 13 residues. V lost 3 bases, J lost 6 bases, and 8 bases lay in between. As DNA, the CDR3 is TGTGCCAGCAGCTTTTCGTGGGCCGGGGAGCTGTTTTTT. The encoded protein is CASSFSWAGELFF.

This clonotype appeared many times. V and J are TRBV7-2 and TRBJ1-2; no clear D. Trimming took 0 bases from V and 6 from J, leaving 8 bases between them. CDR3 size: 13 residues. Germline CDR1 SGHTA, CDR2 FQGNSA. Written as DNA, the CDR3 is TGTGCCAGCAGCTTAGCGGGGAACGATGGCTACACCTTC. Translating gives CASSLAGNDGYTF.

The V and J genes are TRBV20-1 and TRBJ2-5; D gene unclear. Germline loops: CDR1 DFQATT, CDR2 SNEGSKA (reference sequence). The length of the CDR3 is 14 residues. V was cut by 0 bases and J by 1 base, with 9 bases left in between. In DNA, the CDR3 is TGCAGTGCTAGAGATTGCGGCGGCCAAGAGACCCAGTACTTC. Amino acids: CSARDCGGQETQYF.

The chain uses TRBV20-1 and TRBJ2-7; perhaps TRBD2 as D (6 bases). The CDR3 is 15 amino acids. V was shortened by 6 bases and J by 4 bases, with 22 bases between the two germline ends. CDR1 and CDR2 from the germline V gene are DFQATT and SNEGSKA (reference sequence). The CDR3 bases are TGCAGTGCCCGGCAGGCGGGACGGGAATTTTACGAGCAGTACTTC. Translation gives CSARQAGREFYEQYF.

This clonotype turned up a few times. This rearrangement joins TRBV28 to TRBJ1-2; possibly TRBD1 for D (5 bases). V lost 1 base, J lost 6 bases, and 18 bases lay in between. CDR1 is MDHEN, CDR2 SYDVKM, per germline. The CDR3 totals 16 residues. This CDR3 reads CASSLSPGRGEHGYTF. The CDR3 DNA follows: TGTGCCAGCAGTTTATCCCCGGGGAGGGGAGAACATGGCTACACCTTC.

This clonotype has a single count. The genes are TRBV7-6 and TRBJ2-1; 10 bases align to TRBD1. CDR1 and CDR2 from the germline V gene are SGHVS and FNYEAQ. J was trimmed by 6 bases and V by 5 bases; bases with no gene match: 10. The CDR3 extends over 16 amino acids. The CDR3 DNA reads TGTGCCAGCAGCCCAAAACGACAGGGGGCCTTCAATGAGCAGTTCTTC. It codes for CASSPKRQGAFNEQFF.

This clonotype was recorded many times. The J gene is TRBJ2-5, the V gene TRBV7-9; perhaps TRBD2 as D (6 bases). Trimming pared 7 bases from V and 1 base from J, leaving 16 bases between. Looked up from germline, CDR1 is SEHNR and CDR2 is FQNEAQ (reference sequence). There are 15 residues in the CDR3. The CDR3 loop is CASIRKVGGQETQYF. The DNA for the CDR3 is TGTGCCAGCATCCGTAAAGTGGGGGGCCAAGAGACCCAGTACTTC.

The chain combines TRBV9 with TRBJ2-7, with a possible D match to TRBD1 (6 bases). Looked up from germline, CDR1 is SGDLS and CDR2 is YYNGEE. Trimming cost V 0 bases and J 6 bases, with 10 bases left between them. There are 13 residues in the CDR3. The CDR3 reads CASSVGTDAEQYF. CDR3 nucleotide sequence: TGTGCCAGCAGCGTAGGGACAGACGCCGAGCAGTACTTC.

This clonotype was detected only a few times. The CDR3, as DNA: TGTGCCAGTAGAATTGGCGGGGGGAACAATGAGCAGTTCTTC. Translating gives CASRIGGGNNEQFF. The chain joins TRBV19 to TRBJ2-1; 8 positions agree with TRBD2. Germline values: CDR1 LNHDA, CDR2 SQIVND (reference sequence). V gave up 6 bases and J gave up 5 bases; unmatched junction bases: 6. The CDR3 is 14 amino acids.